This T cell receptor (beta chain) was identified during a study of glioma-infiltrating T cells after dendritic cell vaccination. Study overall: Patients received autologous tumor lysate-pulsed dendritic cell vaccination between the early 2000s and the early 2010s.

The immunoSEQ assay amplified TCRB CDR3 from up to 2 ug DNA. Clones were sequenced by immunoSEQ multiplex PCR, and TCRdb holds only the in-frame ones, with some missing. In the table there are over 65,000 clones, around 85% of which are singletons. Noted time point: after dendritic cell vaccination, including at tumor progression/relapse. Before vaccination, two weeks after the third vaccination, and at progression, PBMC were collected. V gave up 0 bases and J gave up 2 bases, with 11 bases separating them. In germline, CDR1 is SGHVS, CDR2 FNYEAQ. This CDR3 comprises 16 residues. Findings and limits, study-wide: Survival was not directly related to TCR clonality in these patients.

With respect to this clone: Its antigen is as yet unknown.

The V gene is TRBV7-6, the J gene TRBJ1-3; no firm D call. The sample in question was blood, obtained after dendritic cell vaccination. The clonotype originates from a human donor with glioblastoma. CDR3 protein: CASSLADYRTGNTIYF. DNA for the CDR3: TGTGCCAGCAGCTTAGCCGACTATCGGACTGGAAACACCATATATTTT.